The TCR beta chain described here comes from a study of cytomegalovirus exposure and HLA in healthy donors. There are a few counts of this clone. CDR3 size: 16 residues. In germline, CDR1 is SGHDN, CDR2 FVKESK. V dropped 1 base and J dropped 6; count of bases not matched to a gene: 4. TCRdb's copy holds only in-frame clones and misses some; the assay was immunoSEQ multiplex PCR. The sample lists 170,000 or so clones, about 86% occurring once. The rearrangement links TRBV14 to TRBJ1-6, with 9 bases fitting TRBD1. The origin of this receptor is a woman aged 18-29 years in good health and CMV-seropositive. Sequenced sample: PBMCs. The CDR3 DNA follows: TGTGCCAGCAGCCAAGTCGGACAGGGGATTAATTCACCCCTCCACTTT. This sequence encodes CASSQVGQGINSPLHF.